This TCR beta chain was found in a study of blood T cell repertoires in COVID-19. Study background: Collection of acute and convalescent COVID-19 samples took place in the United States, Italy and Spain. Sample material is recorded as cDNA or gDNA derived from T cells, B-cell-depleted T cells, or PBMCs.

Followed over time, Seattle patients had been enrolled while infection was active. Per the original data handling: Nucleated cell counts were estimated from reference gene primer amplification. Clones were read by immunoSEQ multiplex PCR, and TCRdb kept only the in-frame ones, dropping some. V and J calls and clone size follow that table, whereas D and trimming were derived from the DNA. This table holds 100,000 to 150,000 clones, roughly 90% found once. The CDR3 sequence is 13 residues long. Deletions cut 2 bases from V and 4 bases from J, with 9 bases between. Germline lookup yields CDR1 MNHNS and CDR2 SASEGT.

The TCR originated in a man aged 45-65 years with COVID-19, enrolled during active disease. The sample taken for sequencing was peripheral blood. This chain joins TRBV6-1 and TRBJ2-7, with unresolved D. The CDR3 loop is CASSESVRYEQYV. CDR3 bases: TGTGCCAGCAGTGAATCGGTTCGTTACGAGCAGTACGTC.